The rows below give T cell receptor beta chains drawn from one sample of a study of OX40 agonist ivuxolimab in advanced cancers. Here immunoSEQ multiplex PCR was the method, and the copy in TCRdb shows in-frame clones only, minus some. The table has 30,000 to 35,000 clones, roughly nine tenths seen once; the top ten hold more than 35%. Sequences were derived from CD4+ or CD8+ T cells sorted from blood, sampled in a trial of the OX40 agonist ivuxolimab. The receptors were sampled from an adult with an advanced solid tumor such as melanoma, head and neck, liver or kidney cancer. Both conserved end residues are part of each CDR3. The D gene is left open where the match is weak. Rows may omit the clone size; those that give it use once, few, many or a size class.

TRBV9,TRBJ1-4,NA,NA,TGTGCCAGCAGCGTAGCAGGACAATTTAATGAAAAACTGTTTTTT,CASSVAGQFNEKLFF
TRBV4-1,TRBJ2-2,once,NA,TGCGCCAGCAGCCAAACGGCTATAGGTAACACCGGGGAGCTGTTTTTT,CASSQTAIGNTGELFF
TRBV11-1,TRBJ2-2,NA,TRBD2,TGTGCCAGCAGCCCCGGGACTAGCGGCTTTAACACCGGGGAGCTGTTTTTT,CASSPGTSGFNTGELFF
TRBV5-6,TRBJ1-4,NA,NA,TGTGCCAGCAGCTTGGGAGGGAGAGAACTGTTTTTT,CASSLGGRELFF
TRBV5-6,TRBJ2-7,NA,NA,TGTGCCAGCAGCGTCCGGCGATCCGAGCAGTACTTC,CASSVRRSEQYF
TRBV28,TRBJ2-3,NA,NA,TGTGCCAGCAGTGATACAGGGACGCGCCGCGCAGATACGCAGTATTTT,CASSDTGTRRADTQYF
TRBV4-1,TRBJ1-1,NA,NA,TGCGCCAGCAGCCCCACGGGGGTCGAAGCTTTCTTT,CASSPTGVEAFF
TRBV27,TRBJ2-1,NA,TRBD2,TGTGCCAGCACCCCCCTAGCGGGTGCATACAATGAGCAGTTCTTC,CASTPLAGAYNEQFF
TRBV21-1,TRBJ2-7,NA,NA,TGTGCCAGCAGCTGCTACGAGCAGTACTTC,CASSCYEQYF
TRBV6-1,TRBJ2-7,NA,NA,TGTGCCAGCAGTGGAGGGGGACAATACGAGCAGTACTTC,CASSGGGQYEQYF
TRBV19,TRBJ2-3,NA,NA,TGTGCCAGTAGCGGCGGTCCCTCTCGCGATACGCAGTATTTT,CASSGGPSRDTQYF
TRBV6-6,TRBJ1-6,NA,NA,TGTGCCAGCAGTTACTCCCAGCTCCCCTATAATTCACCCCTCCACTTT,CASSYSQLPYNSPLHF
TRBV12-5,TRBJ2-2,NA,NA,TGTGCTAGTGGGAGCGCGGGGCTAGCCGGGGAGCTGTTTTTT,CASGSAGLAGELFF
TRBV9,TRBJ2-7,once,TRBD2,TGTGCCAGCAGCCCCGACTCAAAGAGCGGGAGTTCCTTTTCCGGCTACGAGCAGTACTTC,CASSPDSKSGSSFSGYEQYF
TRBV6-5,TRBJ1-2,NA,TRBD1,TGTGCCAGCAGTTACTGGGACAGGGGCGCCTACTATGGCTACACCTTC,CASSYWDRGAYYGYTF
TRBV5-1,TRBJ2-1,NA,TRBD2,TGCGCCAGCAGCTTGGCTCTAGCGGGGGGCAATGAGCAGTTCTTC,CASSLALAGGNEQFF
TRBV14,TRBJ2-3,NA,TRBD2,TGTGCCAGCAGCCAACTAGCGGGAATCACAGATACGCAGTATTTT,CASSQLAGITDTQYF